These 2 T cell receptor beta chains came from one sample sequenced in a study of beta chain features in type 1 diabetes. General study points: Among patients with Type 1 diabetes, TCRB CDR3s were moderately but significantly shorter in every one of the four CD4+ subsets.

The antigens for these receptors are not known. Isolated RNA was reverse transcribed in full, so expressed TCRB transcripts were sequenced. Clones were sequenced by immunoSEQ multiplex PCR, and TCRdb holds only the in-frame ones, with some missing. The repertoire consists of around 45,000 clones, with around 45% occurring once and the leading ten covering 0.1% to 0.15%. Sequenced: stem cell memory CD4+ T cells from blood. Receptors were obtained from a man younger than 45 with type 1 diabetes.

The chain carries TRBV7-6 and TRBJ2-5; D not certain. The germline V gene encodes CDR1 SGHVS and CDR2 FNYEAQ. The CDR3 runs to 13 residues. V lost 0 bases to trimming and J lost 1 base, with 3 bases between them. The CDR3 spells CASSLARQETQYF. Here the CDR3 DNA reads TGTGCCAGCAGCTTAGCCCGCCAAGAGACCCAGTACTTC.

This clone came up a few times. Here the CDR3 reads CASSSLEASTDTQYF. CDR3 DNA: TGTGCCAGCAGCTCCCTGGAGGCTAGCACAGATACGCAGTATTTT. This chain uses TRBV7-6 with TRBJ2-3; D may be TRBD2 (5 bases). V lost 4 bases, J lost 0 bases, and 11 bases lay in between. The germline V gene encodes CDR1 SGHVS and CDR2 FNYEAQ. The CDR3 has 15 residues.